The clone carrying this TCR beta chain has only a few counts. The antigen is not known. Stated time point: late sampling 161 to 241 days after vaccination in a few convalescent patients. These data belong to a study of vaccination and CD4 T cells after COVID-19. On the study more broadly: Each participant was administered two doses of a vaccine, which was either BNT162b2 or mRNA-1273. Median time from COVID diagnosis to post-COVID sampling was under 120 days (35 to 161). The study, taken as a whole, reports: SARS-CoV-2-reactive clonotypes rose nonsignificantly, with the median going from approximately 21 to 40.

MiXCR, applied by TCRdb to the PCR reads, yields one record per CDR3 protein. The data contain over 25,000 distinct CDR3 sequences, approximately 49% of them singletons. Sequenced here: CD4+ T cells from blood, sampled about 7 months after SARS-CoV-2 vaccination. This clonotype was obtained from a human donor who had recovered from COVID-19.

The CDR3 sequence is CASSLANNQETQYF. The CDR3 DNA is TGTGCCAGCAGCTTAGCGAACAACCAAGAGACCCAGTACTTC. The genes are TRBV7-9 and TRBJ2-5; D is unclear. The CDR3 is made up of 14 amino acids. Looked up from germline, CDR1 is SEHNR and CDR2 is FQNEAQ (reference sequence). Trimming cost V 0 bases and J 0 bases, with 5 bases left between them.